A single sample is the source of the 10 T cell receptor beta chains below, sequenced in a study of molecular identifiers for immune sequencing clone quantification. One entry per CDR3 protein, called by TCRdb with MiXCR from the PCR reads. The sample consists of approximately 500,000 distinct CDR3 sequences, roughly a fifth of them appearing once. The sequenced material came from naive CD8+ T cells from blood, with Jurkat cell RNA spiked in. Subset given: FACS-sorted CD8+CD4-CCR7+CD45RA+ naive T cells. These receptor sequences come from a human donor in good health. Some libraries in this study had Jurkat cell RNA spiked in.

A few counts support this clonotype. V is TRBV6-2 or TRBV6-3 and J is TRBJ2-7; TRBD1 matches at 10 bases. Per germline, CDR1 MNHEY and CDR2 SVGEGT. V gave up 9 bases and J gave up 3 bases; unmatched junction bases: 8. This CDR3 contains 14 residues. The CDR3 DNA reads TGTGCCAGTGAAGCGGGACAGGGGAACTACGAGCAGTACTTC. It is translated as CASEAGQGNYEQYF.

This clonotype was seen more than once but under ten times. J is TRBJ2-2 and V is TRBV7-2; the D gene is possibly TRBD1 (6 bases). The germline V gene has CDR1 SGHTA and CDR2 FQGNSA. Trimming left V 0 bases short and J 4 bases short, with 18 bases between. This CDR3 is built from 18 residues. This CDR3 is CASSLAPLQGMVTGELFF. The CDR3 DNA is TGTGCCAGCAGCTTAGCTCCGTTACAGGGAATGGTCACCGGGGAGCTGTTTTTT.

This clonotype appeared many times. This chain links TRBV6-5 with TRBJ2-3; no firm D call. The V end was cut by 0 bases, the J end by 3 bases, with 7 bases between. CDR1 and CDR2 from the germline V gene are MNHEY and SVGAGI. The CDR3 is 14 residues long. CDR3 bases: TGTGCCAGCAGTTACTCGACCTTTACAGATACGCAGTATTTT. It translates to CASSYSTFTDTQYF.

The rearrangement links TRBV15 to TRBJ1-3, with TRBD1 identical over 7 bases. CDR3 length: 14 residues. Germline V lookup: CDR1 LNHNV, CDR2 YYDKDF (reference sequence). V dropped 5 bases and J dropped 2; count of bases not matched to a gene: 3. CDR3 residues: CATSRDSTGNTIYF. CDR3 DNA: TGTGCCACCAGCCGGGACAGCACTGGAAACACCATATATTTT.

Ten or more counts support this clonotype. The J gene is TRBJ1-3, the V gene TRBV29-1; D is unresolved. Germline-derived CDR1 and CDR2 are SQVTM and ANQGSEA. CDR3 length equals 14 residues. Deletions cut 2 bases from V and 0 bases from J, with 8 bases between. The DNA of the CDR3 is TGCAGCGTTGAACTTCCCCGCTCTGGAAACACCATATATTTT. Amino acid sequence: CSVELPRSGNTIYF.

As regards this clonotype: A much bigger clone sits one base away, suggesting this may be a read error. The chain carries TRBV5-1 and TRBJ2-3; 7 bases map to TRBD2. Looked up from germline, CDR1 is SGHRS and CDR2 is YFSETQ. Losses at the gene ends were 3 bases for V and 2 bases for J; bases not matched to a gene: 6. The CDR3 covers 15 residues. This CDR3 reads CASSSGDYSTDTQYF. CDR3 DNA sequence: TGCGCCAGCAGCTCGGGGGACTACTCCACAGATACGCAGTATTTT.

This clonotype has at least ten counts. The chain joins TRBV27 to TRBJ2-7, with a tentative D call TRBD1 (6 bases). CDR3 length equals 12 residues. Germline CDR1 MNHEY, CDR2 SMNVEV (reference sequence). V was pared by 6 bases and J by 4 bases, with 10 bases between. The CDR3 is CASRAGVYEQYF. The CDR3 DNA reads TGTGCCAGCAGGGCAGGGGTGTACGAGCAGTACTTC.

At least ten counts were recorded for this clonotype. The chain employs TRBV4-1 and TRBJ1-1, with a tentative D call TRBD1 (6 bases). V was cut by 7 bases and J by 3 bases, with 15 bases left in between. This CDR3 has 14 residues. CDR1 and CDR2 (germline): MGHRA, YSYEKL. The CDR3 here is CASTLDRGDTEAFF. The CDR3 coding sequence is TGCGCCAGCACCCTGGACAGAGGGGACACTGAAGCTTTCTTT.

This clonotype was picked up many times. The chain carries TRBV29-1 and TRBJ1-1; D call uncertain. Trimming pared 3 bases from V and 1 base from J, leaving 6 bases between. This CDR3 comprises 12 residues. Germline V gene sequence: CDR1 SQVTM, CDR2 ANQGSEA. CDR3 sequence reads: CSVDWQNTEAFF. The DNA for the CDR3 is TGCAGCGTTGACTGGCAGAACACTGAAGCTTTCTTT.

This clonotype was detected ten times or more. The chain is built from TRBV3-1 and TRBJ2-5; either TRBD1 or TRBD2 may fit D (5 bases each). Between the trimmed V and J ends, which lost 4 bases and 0 bases, there was a span of 15 bases. Germline V gives CDR1 LGHDT, CDR2 YNNKEL (reference sequence). The CDR3 covers 16 residues. The CDR3 loop is CASSLQWGFDQETQYF. The CDR3 DNA follows: TGTGCCAGCAGCCTACAATGGGGGTTTGACCAAGAGACCCAGTACTTC.